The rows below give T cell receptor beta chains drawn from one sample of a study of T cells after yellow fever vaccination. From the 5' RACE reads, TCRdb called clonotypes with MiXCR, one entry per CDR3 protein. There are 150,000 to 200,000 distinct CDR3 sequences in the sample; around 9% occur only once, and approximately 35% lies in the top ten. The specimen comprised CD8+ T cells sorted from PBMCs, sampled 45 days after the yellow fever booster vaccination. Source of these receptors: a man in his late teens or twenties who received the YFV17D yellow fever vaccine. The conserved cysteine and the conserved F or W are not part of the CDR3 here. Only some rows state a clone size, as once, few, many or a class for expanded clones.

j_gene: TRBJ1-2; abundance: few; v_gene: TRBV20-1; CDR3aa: SRESVVYGYT
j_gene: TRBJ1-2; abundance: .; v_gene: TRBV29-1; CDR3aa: SVEATGPNYGYT
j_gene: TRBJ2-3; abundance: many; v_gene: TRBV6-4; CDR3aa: ASSDEAGGTDTQY
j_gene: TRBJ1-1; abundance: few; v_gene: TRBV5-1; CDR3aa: ASSGPDSRGTEAF
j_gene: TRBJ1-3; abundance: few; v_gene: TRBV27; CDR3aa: ASSRGVFGNTIY
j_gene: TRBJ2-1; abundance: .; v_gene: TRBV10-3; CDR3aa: AITLSGGPNEQF
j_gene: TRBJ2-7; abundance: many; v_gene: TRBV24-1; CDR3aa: ATSDCPFLHEQY
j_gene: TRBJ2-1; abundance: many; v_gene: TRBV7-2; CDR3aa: ASSLRQGPLSGEQF
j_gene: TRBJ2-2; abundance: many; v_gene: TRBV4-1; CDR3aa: ASSQVGSTPSGELF
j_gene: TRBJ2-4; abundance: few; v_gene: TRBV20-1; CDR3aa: SARAPGQVENIQY
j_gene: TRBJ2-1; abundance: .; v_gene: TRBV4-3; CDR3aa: ASSQGGTGLEQF
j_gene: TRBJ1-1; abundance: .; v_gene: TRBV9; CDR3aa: ASSVDGGMNTEAF
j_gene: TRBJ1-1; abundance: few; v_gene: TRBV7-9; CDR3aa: ASSSLTGANTEAF
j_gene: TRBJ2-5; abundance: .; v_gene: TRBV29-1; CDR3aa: SVEERGAQETQY
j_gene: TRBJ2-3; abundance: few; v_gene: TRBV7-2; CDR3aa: ASSPTGAGVDTQY
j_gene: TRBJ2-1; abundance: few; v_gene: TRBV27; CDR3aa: ASSPWTSGGVYNEQF
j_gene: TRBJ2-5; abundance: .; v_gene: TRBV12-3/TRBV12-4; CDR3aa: ASTPRGFGETQY
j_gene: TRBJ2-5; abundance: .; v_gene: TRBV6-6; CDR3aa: ASSYRGLAPQETQY
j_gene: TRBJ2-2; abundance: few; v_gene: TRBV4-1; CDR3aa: ASSQGPGGAGELF
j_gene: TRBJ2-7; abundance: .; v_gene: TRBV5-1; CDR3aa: ASSGGSGGAVYEQY
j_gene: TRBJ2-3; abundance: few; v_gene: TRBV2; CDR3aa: ASMDGPYTDTQY
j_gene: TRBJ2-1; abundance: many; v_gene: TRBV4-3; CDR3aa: ASSPGSSSYNEQF
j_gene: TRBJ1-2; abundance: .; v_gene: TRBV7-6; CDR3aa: ASSRGHYGYT
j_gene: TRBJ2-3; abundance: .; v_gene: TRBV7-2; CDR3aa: ASSTRGTGTDTQY
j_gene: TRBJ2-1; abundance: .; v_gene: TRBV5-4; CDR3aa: ASSLVDWNEQF
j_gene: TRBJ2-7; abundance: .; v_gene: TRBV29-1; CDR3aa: SVESKTYEQY
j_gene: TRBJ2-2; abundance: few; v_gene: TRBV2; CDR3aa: ASSEFGSRENTGELF
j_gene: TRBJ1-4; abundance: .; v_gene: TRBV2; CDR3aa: ASSAGLPGQGDEKLF
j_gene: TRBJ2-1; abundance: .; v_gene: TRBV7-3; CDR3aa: ASRPGAEDSYNEQF
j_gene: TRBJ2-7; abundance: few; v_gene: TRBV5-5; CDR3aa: ASSIRGYPYEQY
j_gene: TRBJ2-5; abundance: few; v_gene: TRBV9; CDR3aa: ASCEGGGAQETQY